The rows below give T cell receptor beta chains drawn from one sample of a study of blood T cell repertoires in COVID-19. Clones were sequenced by immunoSEQ multiplex PCR, and TCRdb holds only the in-frame ones, with some missing. The sample includes roughly 140,000 clones, approximately 80% of them seen just once. The source material was peripheral blood. The receptors originated from a human donor with acute or convalescent COVID-19. The donor label of this sample is uncertain. Each CDR3 is given with its conserved first and last residue. The order of the fields is J gene, V gene, CDR3 protein.

TRBJ1-2	TRBV29-1	CSVEETPGTGEGYTF
TRBJ2-7	TRBV11-3	CASSFIEGEQYF
TRBJ1-4	TRBV6-5	CASWTGNEKLFF
TRBJ2-6	TRBV4-1	CASSQVYKFSGANVLTF
TRBJ1-5	TRBV27	CASSLRGGQGHQPQHF
TRBJ1-5	TRBV12-3/TRBV12-4	CASSRTDNQPQHF
TRBJ1-2	TRBV30	CAWSSGSGYGYTF
TRBJ1-2	TRBV10-3	CAISGPLFPGQTTNNYGYTF
TRBJ2-1	TRBV3-1/TRBV3-2	CASRSVLAGDNEQFF
TRBJ2-1	TRBV10-1	CASSLAGGRGQFF
TRBJ1-2	TRBV10-3	CAITNQAEGSGYTF
TRBJ2-1	TRBV2	CASRWGQGANEQFF
TRBJ2-1	TRBV6-1	CASSEDRTEQFF
TRBJ1-1	TRBV3-1/TRBV3-2	CASSHPPGVNTEAFF
TRBJ1-6	TRBV10-2	CASTDSPNSPLHF
TRBJ1-5	TRBV9	CASSGQGEDQPQHF
TRBJ2-1	TRBV5-5	CASSLGVALSYNEQFF
TRBJ2-1	TRBV13	CASRSAGSSYNEQFF
TRBJ2-3	TRBV11-1	CASSLSTDTQYF
TRBJ1-2	TRBV6-5	CASIKSRTGVNGYTF
TRBJ1-2	TRBV12-3/TRBV12-4	CASSPSGYGYTF
TRBJ1-2	TRBV10-3	CAVRDSTPNVYGYTF
TRBJ2-3	TRBV9	CASSSQGSTDTQYF
TRBJ2-2	TRBV11-2	CASSPTYSGTGGSGELFF
TRBJ1-1	TRBV3-1/TRBV3-2	CASSREGTEAFF
TRBJ1-2	TRBV30	CAWSVQGGRNYGYTF
TRBJ2-3	TRBV5-1	CASSLVSGGADTQYF
TRBJ2-5	TRBV5-6	CASSFLTSGRETQYF
TRBJ1-1	TRBV2	CASSYTSAPNTEAFF
TRBJ1-6	TRBV7-9	CASSYDLGQGRSPLHF
TRBJ1-2	TRBV30	CAWRTQGAGYGYTF
TRBJ1-2	TRBV30	CAWGQNYGYTF
TRBJ1-3	TRBV9	CASSASNKGTGNTIYF
TRBJ2-7	TRBV27	CASRISRRGGNEQYF
TRBJ1-5	TRBV6-4	CASSGDRLDQPQHF
TRBJ2-6	TRBV18	CASSPPRQGAANVLTF
TRBJ1-1	TRBV6-5	CASRGGMNTEAFF
TRBJ1-5	TRBV30	CAWSSDRGLNQPQHF
TRBJ1-5	TRBV19	CASTSGMDRRNQPQHF
TRBJ2-7	TRBV30	CAWSDPHSSYEQYF
TRBJ1-1	TRBV25-1	CASRFTVGTGRTEAFF
TRBJ1-5	TRBV6-1	CASSAFDGKGWGNQPQHF
TRBJ1-1	TRBV30	CANAGGGTEAFF
TRBJ1-1	TRBV6-1	CASSEITGGNTEAFF
TRBJ1-4	TRBV19	CASSIPGAEKLFF
TRBJ1-2	TRBV2	CASMETNGGYTF
TRBJ1-1	TRBV6-4	CASSRESYTEAFF
TRBJ2-2	TRBV5-1	CASSLNYGELFF
TRBJ2-7	TRBV5-1	CASSLQAGGSYEQYF
TRBJ1-6	TRBV15	CATSREDSPLHF
TRBJ1-1	TRBV19	CASSKGAAEAFF